This T cell receptor (beta chain) comes out of a study of T cell changes during pregnancy in multiple sclerosis. Generated by immunoSEQ multiplex PCR, the TCRdb table keeps only in-frame clones and is missing some. In the table there are approximately 93,000 clones, around 90% of which are singletons. This CDR3 is built from 15 residues. V lost 6 bases and J lost 0, with 12 bases in between. CDR1 is MDHEN and CDR2 is SYDVKM in the germline V gene. The sequencing here drew on peripheral blood, taken in the first trimester of pregnancy. This sequence was found in a female donor in good health, enrolled as a control in a pregnancy study. The chain links TRBV28 to TRBJ2-1; D unresolved. CDR3 sequence: CASSLSTSSYNEQFF. CDR3 DNA: TGTGCCAGCAGCCTTAGCACGAGCTCCTACAATGAGCAGTTCTTC.